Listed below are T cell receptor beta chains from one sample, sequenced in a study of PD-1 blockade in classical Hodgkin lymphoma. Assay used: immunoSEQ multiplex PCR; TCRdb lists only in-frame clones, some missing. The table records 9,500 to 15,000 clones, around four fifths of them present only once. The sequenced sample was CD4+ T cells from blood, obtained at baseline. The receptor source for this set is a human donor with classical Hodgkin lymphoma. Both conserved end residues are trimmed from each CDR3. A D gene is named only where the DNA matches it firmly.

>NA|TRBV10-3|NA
AISETRDPRTSYEQY
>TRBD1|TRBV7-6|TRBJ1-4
ASRTRGRLTNEKLF
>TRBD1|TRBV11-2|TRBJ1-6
ASSLPGGRSWYNSPLH
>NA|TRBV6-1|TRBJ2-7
ASSVPGFSEQY
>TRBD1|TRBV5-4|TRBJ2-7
ASSLVGQGARNEQY
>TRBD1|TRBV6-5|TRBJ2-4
ASSTGGALSIQY
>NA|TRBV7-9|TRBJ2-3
ASSLATTQY
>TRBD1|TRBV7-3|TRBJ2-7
ASSLRTGGGEQY
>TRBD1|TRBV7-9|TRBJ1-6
ASSLTGEGSPLH
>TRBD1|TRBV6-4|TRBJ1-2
ASRNTNRGLGYGYT
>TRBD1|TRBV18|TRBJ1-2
ASSPRTGDFNYGYT
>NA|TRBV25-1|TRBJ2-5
ASSETGLETQY
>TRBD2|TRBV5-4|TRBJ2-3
ASSSSGGHTDTQY
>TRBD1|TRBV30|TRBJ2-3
ASSQGGTDTQY
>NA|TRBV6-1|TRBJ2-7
ASSETGRYEQY
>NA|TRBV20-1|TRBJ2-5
SSLGGETQY
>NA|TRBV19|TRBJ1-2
ASKGTGYT
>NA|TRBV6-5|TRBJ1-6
ASSYGGLSPLH
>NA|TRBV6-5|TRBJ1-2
ASSRDLNYGYT
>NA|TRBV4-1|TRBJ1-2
ASSPVTLNYGYT
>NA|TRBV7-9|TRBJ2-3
ASSLARTGFQPFTDTQY
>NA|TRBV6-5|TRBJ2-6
ASSHLSGANVLT
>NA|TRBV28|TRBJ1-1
ASSPFALQGNTEAF
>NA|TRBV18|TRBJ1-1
ASSPKSNTEAF
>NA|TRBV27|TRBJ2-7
ASSSTISYEQY